The rows below give T cell receptor beta chains drawn from one sample of a study of cytomegalovirus exposure and HLA in healthy donors. Repertoires were generated with immunoSEQ multiplex PCR, while TCRdb's copy carries only in-frame clones and drops some. The sample holds approximately 150,000 clones, 70% to 80% seen once. Sequenced material: PBMCs. These TCRs come from a young man in good health and CMV-seropositive. The CDR3 runs from the conserved cysteine through the conserved F or W. Fields, in order: CDR3 DNA, CDR3 protein, J gene, V gene, D gene, clone size. The D gene is left open where the match is weak. For some rows the clone size is stated as once, few or many, or as a class when expanded; others skip it.

TGTGCCAGCAGCCAAGGTAGTCTGAGGGTTCACTACAATGAGCAGTTCTTC,CASSQGSLRVHYNEQFF,TRBJ2-1,TRBV14,.,few
TGTGCCAGCAGTCTTCCAGTGACTAGCTCCAACGAGCAGTACTTC,CASSLPVTSSNEQYF,TRBJ2-7,TRBV28,TRBD2,.
TGTGCCAGCTCTAGGTACGAGCAGTACTTC,CASSRYEQYF,TRBJ2-7,TRBV6-1,.,.
TGTGCCAGCAGCCCGTCTTCGGGAGGCGGAGAGACCCAGTACTTC,CASSPSSGGGETQYF,TRBJ2-5,TRBV11-3,TRBD2,.
TGTGCCATCAGTGAGTCCGGACTTACCACCTACGAGCAGTACTTC,CAISESGLTTYEQYF,TRBJ2-7,TRBV10-3,.,.
TGTGCCAGCAGCTTAGGAGCTAGTGGGGGGGCTGGTTTCAACGAGCAGTTCTTC,CASSLGASGGAGFNEQFF,TRBJ2-1,TRBV13,.,.
TGTGCCAGCAGCAAAACTAGCATTACAGATACGCAGTATTTT,CASSKTSITDTQYF,TRBJ2-3,TRBV6-6,.,.
TGTGCCAGCAGTCATATTAGCGACAGGGCCCATGAGCAGTTCTTC,CASSHISDRAHEQFF,TRBJ2-1,TRBV6-5,TRBD1,once
TGTGCCAGCAGTTTTCTCGGGACAGGCTCCACGGCCCAGCATTTT,CASSFLGTGSTAQHF,TRBJ1-5,TRBV28,TRBD1,few
TGTGCCAGCAGTTACGGTTTCGTCGGGGCTGAAGCTTTCTTT,CASSYGFVGAEAFF,TRBJ1-1,TRBV6-5,.,.
TGTGCCAGCAGTGATGCAGGGGGCTATGAGCAGTACTTC,CASSDAGGYEQYF,TRBJ2-7,TRBV6-1,TRBD1,.
TGTGCCAGCAGCTTAGGACAGATAATGAACACTGAAGCTTTCTTT,CASSLGQIMNTEAFF,TRBJ1-1,TRBV7-9,.,.
TGCAGCCTAAAGCGGGGTAGCTACAATGAGCAGTTCTTC,CSLKRGSYNEQFF,TRBJ2-1,TRBV29-1,TRBD2,.
TGTGCCAGCAGCTCTACCGCGGGACGGCTGAATGAAAAACTGTTTTTT,CASSSTAGRLNEKLFF,TRBJ1-4,TRBV7-9,.,.
TGTGCCGAGTGGGGAGAAAACACCGGGGAGCTGTTTTTT,CAEWGENTGELFF,TRBJ2-2,TRBV25-1,.,.
TGTGCCAGCAGCTGGGGGACAGGAACTAGTCAGCCCCAGCATTTT,CASSWGTGTSQPQHF,TRBJ1-5,TRBV5-6,TRBD1,few
TGTGCCAGCAGCTCGGTTTTCGTCTGTTTGTACAATGAGCAGTTCTTC,CASSSVFVCLYNEQFF,TRBJ2-1,TRBV5-4,.,.
TGTGCCAGCAGTCTCCGGCAGGCTAATGAAAAACTGTTTTTT,CASSLRQANEKLFF,TRBJ1-4,TRBV6-5,.,.
TGTGCCAGCAGCTTAGGGAGCTCTGGGGCCAACGTCCTGACTTTC,CASSLGSSGANVLTF,TRBJ2-6,TRBV13,.,few
TGTGCCAGTAGTATAGAAATTTTTAACGAGCAGTACTTC,CASSIEIFNEQYF,TRBJ2-7,TRBV19,.,.
TGTGCCAGCAGTTACTCGCTTGGCGGGAAAGGCTACACCTTC,CASSYSLGGKGYTF,TRBJ1-2,TRBV6-5,.,.
TGTGCCAGCAGCTTGGCAGGGACTAACTATGGCTACACCTTC,CASSLAGTNYGYTF,TRBJ1-2,TRBV7-2,.,.
TGCGCCAGCAGCTTATTCCAGGTGAACACTGAAGCTTTCTTT,CASSLFQVNTEAFF,TRBJ1-1,TRBV5-1,.,.
TGCGCCAGCAGCCAAGACATCCGGGAAGAAGCCAAAAACATTCAGTACTTC,CASSQDIREEAKNIQYF,TRBJ2-4,TRBV4-1,.,.
TGTGCCAGCAGTTCGACAGGTAATCAGCCCCAGCATTTT,CASSSTGNQPQHF,TRBJ1-5,TRBV6-5,.,few
TGTGCCAGCAGCTCGGGACAGCTCATGAACACTGAAGCTTTCTTT,CASSSGQLMNTEAFF,TRBJ1-1,TRBV7-9,TRBD1,.
TGTGCCATCAGTGAGCCGGCAGGGTCATACAATGAGCAGTTCTTC,CAISEPAGSYNEQFF,TRBJ2-1,TRBV10-3,.,once
TGTGCCAGTAGTATCTCAGACGGGGTCGGGGATCAGCCCCAGCATTTT,CASSISDGVGDQPQHF,TRBJ1-5,TRBV19,.,.
TGTGCCAGCTCAGGACAGGGCTTCACCGGGGAGCTGTTTTTT,CASSGQGFTGELFF,TRBJ2-2,TRBV18,TRBD1,.
TGTGCCAGCAGGTATGCCCCGGACATCGGAAACACCATATATTTT,CASRYAPDIGNTIYF,TRBJ1-3,TRBV2,.,once
TGTGCCAGCAGTACGTACACCGGGACAGGGTATGGCTACACCTTC,CASSTYTGTGYGYTF,TRBJ1-2,TRBV6-5,TRBD1,.
TGTGCCAGCAGTGAATCACAGGGTAACACCGGGGAGCTGTTTTTT,CASSESQGNTGELFF,TRBJ2-2,TRBV6-1,.,.
TGCGCCAGCAGCCAAGGACCATCAGGTGACAACTATGGCTACACCTTC,CASSQGPSGDNYGYTF,TRBJ1-2,TRBV4-1,.,.
TGTGCCAGCAGCTGGGAGCGGGAGGAAGTCGAGCAGTACTTC,CASSWEREEVEQYF,TRBJ2-7,TRBV12-1,.,.
TGTGCCAGCAGTTTACCGGGCAGGGTAGGCACCTACAATGAGCAGTTCTTC,CASSLPGRVGTYNEQFF,TRBJ2-1,TRBV27,.,.
TGTGCCAGCAGCTCCCCGGGTGGCAGCGAGCAGTACTTC,CASSSPGGSEQYF,TRBJ2-7,TRBV7-9,.,.
TGTGCCAGCAGAATAGCGGGGAACACCGGGGAGCTGTTTTTT,CASRIAGNTGELFF,TRBJ2-2,TRBV27,TRBD2,.
TGTGCCAGCAGTTACTCAAGTCAGGGATCCGAAAAACTGTTTTTT,CASSYSSQGSEKLFF,TRBJ1-4,TRBV6-6,.,few
TGCGCCAGCAGCTTGGGCGGTTCCTCAAGTGAGCAGTTCTTC,CASSLGGSSSEQFF,TRBJ2-1,TRBV5-1,.,.
TGTGCCAGCAGCCGCGCAAGCGGGAGGGAGGAGCAGTACTTC,CASSRASGREEQYF,TRBJ2-7,TRBV7-9,TRBD2,.
TGTGCCAGCAGCGAATTACAGGGAACTTATAGCAATCAGCCCCAGCATTTT,CASSELQGTYSNQPQHF,TRBJ1-5,TRBV28,.,.
TGTGCCAGCAGCTTAGCGACTAGCGGTTCGAACACCGGGGAGCTGTTTTTT,CASSLATSGSNTGELFF,TRBJ2-2,TRBV7-9,TRBD2,.
TGTGCCAGCAGCTCGACTAGCGACTTCTACAATGAGCAGTTCTTC,CASSSTSDFYNEQFF,TRBJ2-1,TRBV7-2,TRBD2,.
TGTGCCAGCAGCGCCCTCGTCGGGACAGCCTCTGGAAACACCATATATTTT,CASSALVGTASGNTIYF,TRBJ1-3,TRBV7-2,TRBD1,few
TGCGCCAGGTCAGTGAGGACAGGGGGAAGGAATAGCAATCAGCCCCAGCATTTT,CARSVRTGGRNSNQPQHF,TRBJ1-5,TRBV23-1,TRBD1,.
TGCGCCAGCAGCTCGCGAGAAGCGGGAGAACCGTACGAGCAGTACTTC,CASSSREAGEPYEQYF,TRBJ2-7,TRBV5-1,TRBD2,.